These T cell receptor beta chains were read from a single sample in a study of siplizumab effects on memory and regulatory T cells. The data were produced by immunoSEQ multiplex PCR, yet TCRdb's version contains in-frame clones alone and is incomplete. The repertoire holds some 100,000 clones, around 97% seen once, with 0.031% in the top ten. Sequencing input: naive CD4+ T cells sorted from blood. These receptors came from a human donor in good health. Both conserved end residues are part of each CDR3. The D gene is left open where the match is weak. Only some rows state a clone size, as once, few, many or a class for expanded clones.

J	D	V	length	size	CDR3	DNA
TRBJ2-7	NA	TRBV28	15	once	CASSLDSRGSYEQYF	TGTGCCAGCAGCCTCGACTCCAGGGGCTCCTACGAGCAGTACTTC
TRBJ2-7	TRBD1	TRBV11-3	15	once	CASSLSTGGFYEQYF	TGTGCCAGCAGCTTAAGTACAGGGGGCTTTTACGAGCAGTACTTC
TRBJ1-1	NA	TRBV5-1	15	NA	CASSLIWGPNTEAFF	TGCGCCAGCAGCTTGATTTGGGGTCCGAACACTGAAGCTTTCTTT
TRBJ1-1	NA	TRBV6-5	14	NA	CASSRTVLNTEAFF	TGTGCCAGCAGCCGGACGGTCTTGAACACTGAAGCTTTCTTT
TRBJ1-4	TRBD1	TRBV28	14	once	CASRLGQLSEKLFF	TGTGCCAGCAGGTTGGGACAGTTGTCTGAAAAACTGTTTTTT
TRBJ1-5	NA	TRBV30	12	NA	CAWSTGFQPQHF	TGTGCCTGGAGCACAGGGTTTCAGCCCCAGCATTTT
TRBJ1-4	NA	TRBV18	15	NA	CASSPTMGTNEKLFF	TGTGCCAGCTCACCAACGATGGGAACTAATGAAAAACTGTTTTTT
TRBJ2-2	TRBD2	TRBV4-1	15	NA	CASSQEGGLTGELFF	TGCGCCAGCAGCCAAGAGGGAGGGTTGACCGGGGAGCTGTTTTTT
TRBJ2-1	NA	TRBV5-4	13	NA	CASSSTSFNEQFF	TGTGCCAGCAGCTCAACTAGTTTCAATGAGCAGTTCTTC
TRBJ1-4	NA	TRBV2	13	NA	CASTGDTNEKLFF	TGTGCCAGCACGGGGGACACTAATGAAAAACTGTTTTTT
TRBJ1-5	NA	TRBV30	14	NA	CAWTGELGVQPQHF	TGTGCCTGGACGGGGGAGCTAGGGGTTCAGCCCCAGCATTTT
TRBJ1-1	NA	TRBV25-1	11	few	CASSKNTEAFF	TGTGCCAGCAGTAAGAACACTGAAGCTTTCTTT
TRBJ1-2	NA	TRBV7-9	13	NA	CASSLEPNYGYTF	TGTGCCAGCAGCTTGGAACCTAACTATGGCTACACCTTC
TRBJ1-2	NA	TRBV7-3	16	NA	CASSLTTFEGNYGYTF	TGTGCCAGCAGCCTCACAACCTTCGAGGGGAACTATGGCTACACCTTC
TRBJ1-4	NA	TRBV7-2	11	NA	CASSLGVKLFF	TGTGCCAGCAGCTTAGGTGTAAAACTGTTTTTT
TRBJ2-1	TRBD2	TRBV30	14	NA	CAWRRAGEYNEQFF	TGTGCCTGGAGAAGGGCGGGGGAATACAATGAGCAGTTCTTC
TRBJ2-2	NA	TRBV29-1	13	NA	CSVEDPPPGELFF	TGCAGCGTTGAAGATCCCCCCCCCGGGGAGCTGTTTTTT
TRBJ2-7	NA	TRBV7-3	13	NA	CASSLKLFNEQYF	TGTGCCAGCAGCTTAAAGTTGTTCAACGAGCAGTACTTC
TRBJ1-1	NA	TRBV5-4	13	NA	CASSLSLNTEAFF	TGTGCCAGCAGCTTGTCTCTGAACACTGAAGCTTTCTTT
TRBJ2-2	NA	TRBV5-1	14	NA	CASSFGQSTGELFF	TGCGCCAGCAGCTTCGGACAAAGCACCGGGGAGCTGTTTTTT
TRBJ2-3	NA	TRBV7-3	14	NA	CASSEGYISDTQYF	TGTGCCAGCAGCGAGGGATATATCTCAGATACGCAGTATTTT
TRBJ2-2	TRBD1	TRBV30	14	NA	CAWSGTGAAGELFF	TGTGCCTGGAGTGGGACAGGGGCCGCCGGGGAGCTGTTTTTT
TRBJ1-3	NA	TRBV13	14	NA	CASSPPRSGNTIYF	TGTGCCAGCAGCCCCCCCCGCTCTGGAAACACCATATATTTT
TRBJ2-5	TRBD2	TRBV10-2	15	NA	CASSDTSGGAETQYF	TGCGCCAGCAGTGATACTAGCGGGGGGGCAGAGACCCAGTACTTC
TRBJ1-4	NA	TRBV21-1	17	NA	CASSKNPPGPTNEKLFF	TGTGCCAGCAGCAAAAACCCCCCGGGACCCACTAATGAAAAACTGTTTTTT
TRBJ2-7	NA	TRBV6-5	12	NA	CASSEYRAEQYF	TGTGCCAGCAGTGAATACAGGGCCGAGCAGTACTTC
TRBJ1-3	NA	TRBV7-9	14	NA	CASRTDRSGNTIYF	TGTGCCTCGCGGACCGACCGCTCTGGAAACACCATATATTTT
TRBJ1-6	NA	TRBV7-9	13	NA	CASSPQPDSPLHF	TGTGCCAGCAGCCCACAACCGGATTCACCCCTCCACTTT
TRBJ2-7	TRBD1	TRBV4-1	17	NA	CASSQGLGGYYSYEQYF	TGCGCCAGCAGCCAAGGGTTAGGGGGCTATTACTCCTACGAGCAGTACTTC
TRBJ2-2	NA	TRBV5-1	15	once	CASSLTVENTGELFF	TGCGCCAGCAGCTTGACCGTGGAGAACACCGGGGAGCTGTTTTTT
TRBJ2-6	NA	TRBV7-9	16	NA	CASSSPFTSGANVLTF	TGTGCCAGCAGCTCCCCTTTTACCTCTGGGGCCAACGTCCTGACTTTC
TRBJ1-3	TRBD1	TRBV7-3	16	NA	CASSPRDRGPGNTIYF	TGTGCCAGCAGCCCGCGGGACAGGGGGCCTGGAAACACCATATATTTT
TRBJ2-1	TRBD1	TRBV7-2	18	NA	CASSHVATGAGSYNEQFF	TGTGCCAGCAGCCATGTCGCCACAGGGGCGGGCTCCTACAATGAGCAGTTCTTC
TRBJ1-2	NA	TRBV28	14	NA	CASSLSPPWGGYTF	TGTGCCAGCAGTCTCTCCCCACCTTGGGGTGGCTACACCTTC
TRBJ1-1	NA	TRBV27	13	NA	CASSSGGYTEAFF	TGTGCCAGCAGTTCCGGGGGGTACACTGAAGCTTTCTTT
TRBJ1-2	NA	TRBV14	15	NA	CASSQVRPGDYGYTF	TGTGCCAGCAGCCAAGTCCGGCCAGGGGACTATGGCTACACCTTC
TRBJ1-2	TRBD1	TRBV19	15	NA	CASSIDQGAGYGYTF	TGTGCCAGTAGTATCGACCAGGGGGCCGGCTATGGCTACACCTTC